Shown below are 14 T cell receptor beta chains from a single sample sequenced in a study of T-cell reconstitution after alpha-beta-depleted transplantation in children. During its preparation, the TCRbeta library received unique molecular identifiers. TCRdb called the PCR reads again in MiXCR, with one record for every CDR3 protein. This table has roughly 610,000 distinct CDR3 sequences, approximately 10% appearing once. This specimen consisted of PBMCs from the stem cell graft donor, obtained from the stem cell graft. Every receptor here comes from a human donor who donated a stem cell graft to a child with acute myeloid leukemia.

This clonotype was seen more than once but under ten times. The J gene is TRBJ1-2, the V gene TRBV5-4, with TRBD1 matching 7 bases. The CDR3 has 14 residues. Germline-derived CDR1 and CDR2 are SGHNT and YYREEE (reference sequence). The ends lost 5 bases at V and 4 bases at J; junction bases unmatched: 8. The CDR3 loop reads CASSPGQEGYGYTF. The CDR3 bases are TGTGCCAGCAGTCCCGGACAGGAAGGCTATGGCTACACCTTC.

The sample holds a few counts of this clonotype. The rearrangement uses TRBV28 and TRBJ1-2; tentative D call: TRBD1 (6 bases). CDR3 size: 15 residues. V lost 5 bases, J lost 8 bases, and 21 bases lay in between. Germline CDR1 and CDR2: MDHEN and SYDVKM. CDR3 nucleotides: TGTGCCAGCAGTCACCCACAGGGAACGAGTTCGGGCTACACCTTC. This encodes CASSHPQGTSSGYTF.

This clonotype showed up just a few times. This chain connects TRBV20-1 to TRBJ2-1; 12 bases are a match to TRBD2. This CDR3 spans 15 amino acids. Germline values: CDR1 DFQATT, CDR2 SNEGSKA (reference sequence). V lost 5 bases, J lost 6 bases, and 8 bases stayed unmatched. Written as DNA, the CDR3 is TGCAGTGCTGGCCCGACTAGCGGGAGTCGCAATGAGCAGTTCTTC. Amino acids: CSAGPTSGSRNEQFF.

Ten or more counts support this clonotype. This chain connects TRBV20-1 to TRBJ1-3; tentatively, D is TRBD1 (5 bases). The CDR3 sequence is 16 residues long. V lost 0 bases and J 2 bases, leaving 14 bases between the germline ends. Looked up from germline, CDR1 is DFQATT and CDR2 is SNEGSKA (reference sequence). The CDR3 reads CSARDRIKGTGNTIYF. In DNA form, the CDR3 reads TGCAGTGCTAGAGATAGGATCAAGGGGACTGGAAACACCATATATTTT.

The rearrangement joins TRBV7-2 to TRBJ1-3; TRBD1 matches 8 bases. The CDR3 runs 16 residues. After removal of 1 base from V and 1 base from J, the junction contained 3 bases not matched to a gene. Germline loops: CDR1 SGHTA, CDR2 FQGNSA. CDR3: CASSLVWTGSGNTIYF. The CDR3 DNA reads TGTGCCAGCAGCTTAGTATGGACAGGGTCTGGAAACACCATATATTTT. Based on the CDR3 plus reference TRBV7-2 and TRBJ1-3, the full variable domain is GAGVSQSPSNKVTEKGKDVELRCDPISGHTALYWYRQSLGQGLEFLIYFQGNSAPDKSGLPSDRFSAERTGGSVSTLTIQRTQQEDSAVYLCASSLVWTGSGNTIYFGEGSWLTVV.

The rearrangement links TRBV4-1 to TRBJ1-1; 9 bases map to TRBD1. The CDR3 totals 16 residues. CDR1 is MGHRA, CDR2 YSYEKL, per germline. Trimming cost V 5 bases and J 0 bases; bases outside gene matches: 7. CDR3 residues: CASSGHRGRLNTEAFF. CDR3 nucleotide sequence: TGCGCCAGCAGCGGTCACAGGGGGCGTTTGAACACTGAAGCTTTCTTT.

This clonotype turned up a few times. CDR3 nucleotide sequence: TGTGCCAGCAGCCAAGAGGGGGGTAGCGGGAGATCGGGCGCAGATACGCAGTATTTT. Encoded protein: CASSQEGGSGRSGADTQYF. This chain connects TRBV3-1 to TRBJ2-3, with 9 bases aligning to TRBD2. Germline V lookup: CDR1 LGHDT, CDR2 YNNKEL (reference sequence). This CDR3 spans 19 amino acids. The J segment lost 4 bases and the V segment lost 0 bases, leaving 14 bases of the junction unmatched.

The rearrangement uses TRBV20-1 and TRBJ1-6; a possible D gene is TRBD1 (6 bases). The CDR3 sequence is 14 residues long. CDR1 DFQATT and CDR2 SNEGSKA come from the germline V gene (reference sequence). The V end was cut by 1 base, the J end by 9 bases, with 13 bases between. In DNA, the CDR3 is TGCAGTGCTAGAGTTACAGGGAGGGCTTCACCCCTCCACTTT. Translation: CSARVTGRASPLHF.

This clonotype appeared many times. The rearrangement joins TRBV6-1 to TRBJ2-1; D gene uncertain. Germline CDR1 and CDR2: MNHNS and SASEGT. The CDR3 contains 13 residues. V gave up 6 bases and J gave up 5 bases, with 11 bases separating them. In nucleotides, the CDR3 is TGTGCCAGCAGCAGACCCCGAAACAATGAGCAGTTCTTC. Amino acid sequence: CASSRPRNNEQFF.

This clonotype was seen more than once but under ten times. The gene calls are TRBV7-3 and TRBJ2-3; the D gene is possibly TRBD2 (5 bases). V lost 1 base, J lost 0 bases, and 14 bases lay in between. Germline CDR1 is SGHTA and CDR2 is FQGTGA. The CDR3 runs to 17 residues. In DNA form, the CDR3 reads TGTGCCAGCAGCTTAAGGCCACGAGGGAGCAGCACAGATACGCAGTATTTT. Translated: CASSLRPRGSSTDTQYF.

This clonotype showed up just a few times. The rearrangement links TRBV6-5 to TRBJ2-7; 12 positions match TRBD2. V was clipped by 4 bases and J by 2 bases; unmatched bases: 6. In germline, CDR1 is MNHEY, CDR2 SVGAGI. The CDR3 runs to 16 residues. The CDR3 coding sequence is TGTGCCAGCAGTTTCCAGACTAGCGGGAGCACCTACGAGCAGTACTTC. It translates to CASSFQTSGSTYEQYF.

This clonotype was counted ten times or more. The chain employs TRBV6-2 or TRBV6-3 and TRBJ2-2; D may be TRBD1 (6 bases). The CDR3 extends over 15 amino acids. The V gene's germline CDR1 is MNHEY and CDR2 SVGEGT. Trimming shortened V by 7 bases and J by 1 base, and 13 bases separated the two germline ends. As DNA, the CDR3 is TGTGCCAGCATACCGGGACAAAAGAACACCGGGGAGCTGTTTTTT. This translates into CASIPGQKNTGELFF.

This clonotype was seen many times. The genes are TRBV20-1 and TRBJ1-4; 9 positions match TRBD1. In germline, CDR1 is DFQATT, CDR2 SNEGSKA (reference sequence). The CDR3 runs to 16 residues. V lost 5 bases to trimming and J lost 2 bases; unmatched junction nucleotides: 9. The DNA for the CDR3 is TGCAGTGCTCGCCCGGGACAGGGTACCACTAATGAAAAACTGTTTTTT. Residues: CSARPGQGTTNEKLFF.

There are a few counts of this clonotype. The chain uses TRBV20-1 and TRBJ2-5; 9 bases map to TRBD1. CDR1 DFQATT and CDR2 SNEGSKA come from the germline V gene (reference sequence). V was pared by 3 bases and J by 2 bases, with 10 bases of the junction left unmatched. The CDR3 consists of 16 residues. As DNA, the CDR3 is TGCAGTGCTAGGGATTGGGACAGGGAGGAACAAGAGACCCAGTACTTC. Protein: CSARDWDREEQETQYF.